A selection of T cell receptor beta chains follows, all from one sample in a study of T-cell memory formation after mild COVID-19. TCRdb reanalysed the 5' RACE reads using MiXCR and keeps one entry per CDR3 protein. The table shows 110,000 to 150,000 distinct CDR3 sequences, with around 14% occurring only once. What was sequenced was PBMCs or a T cell subset sorted from them (not recorded which). The receptor set was obtained from an adult woman who had mild COVID-19 (a few samples of this study predate the infection). Cell type and time point are not known. CDR3s include the opening cysteine and the closing phenylalanine or tryptophan. D genes are given only for firm matches. Size is omitted from some rows. Given values are once, few, many or a class for expanded clones.

J: TRBJ2-2
size: few
V: TRBV9
D: TRBD2
CDR3: CASGNTGELFF
DNA: TGCGCTAGCGGGAACACCGGGGAGCTGTTTTTT

J: TRBJ2-3
size: NA
V: TRBV20-1
D: TRBD2
CDR3: CSAAGAADTQYF
DNA: TGCAGTGCCGCGGGAGCGGCGGATACGCAGTATTTT

J: TRBJ2-2
size: medium-sized
V: TRBV15
D: TRBD2
CDR3: CATSRDQAGGPNTGELFF
DNA: TGTGCCACCAGCAGAGATCAAGCGGGGGGCCCGAACACCGGGGAGCTGTTTTTT

J: TRBJ2-1
size: many
V: TRBV7-3
D: NA
CDR3: CASSSLISVAGLRNEQFF
DNA: TGTGCCAGCAGCTCCTTAATTAGTGTGGCAGGGTTACGCAATGAGCAGTTCTTC

J: TRBJ1-4
size: few
V: TRBV9
D: NA
CDR3: CASSVGGLPNEKLFF
DNA: TGTGCCAGCAGCGTAGGGGGCCTCCCTAATGAAAAACTGTTTTTT

J: TRBJ1-2
size: NA
V: TRBV5-1
D: NA
CDR3: CASSLQGSNYGYTF
DNA: TGCGCCAGCAGCTTGCAGGGCTCTAACTATGGCTACACCTTC

J: TRBJ2-1
size: NA
V: TRBV9
D: NA
CDR3: CASSSVGGNIYNEQFF
DNA: TGTGCCAGCAGCTCCGTTGGGGGTAATATTTACAATGAGCAGTTCTTC

J: TRBJ2-3
size: NA
V: TRBV5-1
D: NA
CDR3: CASREVPGSDTQYF
DNA: TGCGCCAGCAGGGAGGTGCCGGGCTCAGATACGCAGTATTTT

J: TRBJ2-7
size: few
V: TRBV5-8
D: NA
CDR3: CASSHGSQPSYEQYF
DNA: TGTGCCAGCAGCCATGGGAGTCAGCCATCCTACGAGCAGTACTTC

J: TRBJ2-5
size: NA
V: TRBV5-8
D: TRBD2
CDR3: CASSLGLADQETQYF
DNA: TGTGCCAGCAGCTTAGGACTAGCAGACCAAGAGACCCAGTACTTC

J: TRBJ1-4
size: few
V: TRBV4-3
D: NA
CDR3: CASSPDLGLEKLFF
DNA: TGCGCCAGCAGCCCCGACTTGGGCCTCGAAAAACTGTTTTTT

J: TRBJ2-7
size: few
V: TRBV9
D: NA
CDR3: CASSVGESSYEQYF
DNA: TGTGCCAGCAGCGTAGGGGAGAGCTCCTACGAGCAGTACTTC

J: TRBJ2-1
size: few
V: TRBV11-3
D: TRBD2
CDR3: CASSPGTSVPTYNEQFF
DNA: TGTGCCAGCAGCCCGGGGACTAGCGTTCCAACCTACAATGAGCAGTTCTTC

J: TRBJ1-1
size: NA
V: TRBV30
D: NA
CDR3: CAWSVSENTEAFF
DNA: TGTGCCTGGAGTGTGTCTGAGAACACTGAAGCTTTCTTT

J: TRBJ2-1
size: NA
V: TRBV12-3/TRBV12-4
D: TRBD1
CDR3: CASRGDSNEQFF
DNA: TGTGCCAGCAGAGGGGACAGCAATGAGCAGTTCTTC

J: TRBJ2-1
size: NA
V: TRBV12-3/TRBV12-4
D: NA
CDR3: CASSLWTISYNEQFF
DNA: TGTGCCAGCAGTCTATGGACAATCTCCTACAATGAGCAGTTCTTC

J: TRBJ1-1
size: few
V: TRBV7-8
D: NA
CDR3: CASSLGFLQGALGAFF
DNA: TGTGCCAGCAGCTTAGGATTTTTACAGGGAGCCTTAGGGGCTTTCTTT

J: TRBJ1-1
size: few
V: TRBV12-3/TRBV12-4
D: NA
CDR3: CASSLGGSSEAFF
DNA: TGTGCCAGCAGTTTGGGTGGGAGCTCTGAAGCTTTCTTT

J: TRBJ2-1
size: NA
V: TRBV9
D: TRBD2
CDR3: CASSVALAGGKIDEQFF
DNA: TGTGCCAGCAGCGTAGCATTAGCGGGGGGGAAGATCGATGAGCAGTTCTTC

J: TRBJ2-7
size: NA
V: TRBV9
D: NA
CDR3: CASSAGTLPYEQYF
DNA: TGTGCCAGCAGCGCCGGGACGTTGCCCTACGAGCAGTACTTC

J: TRBJ2-1
size: few
V: TRBV12-3/TRBV12-4
D: TRBD2
CDR3: CASSLRLARYNEQFF
DNA: TGTGCCAGCAGCCTTCGACTAGCGAGATACAATGAGCAGTTCTTC

J: TRBJ1-2
size: NA
V: TRBV7-9
D: TRBD1
CDR3: CASSPGTGDYGYTF
DNA: TGTGCCAGCAGCCCAGGGACAGGGGATTATGGCTACACCTTC

J: TRBJ2-3
size: NA
V: TRBV27
D: TRBD2
CDR3: CASSSDGLAGLTYTQYF
DNA: TGTGCCAGCAGTTCGGATGGACTAGCGGGCCTCACATATACGCAGTATTTT

J: TRBJ2-3
size: few
V: TRBV19
D: NA
CDR3: CASSIAGSTDTQYF
DNA: TGTGCCAGTAGTATCGCGGGTAGCACAGATACGCAGTATTTT

J: TRBJ2-3
size: few
V: TRBV11-2
D: TRBD2
CDR3: CASSSELAGRDTQYF
DNA: TGTGCCAGCAGCTCGGAACTAGCGGGGCGAGATACGCAGTATTTT

J: TRBJ2-3
size: NA
V: TRBV4-1
D: NA
CDR3: CASSQNWGAGDTQYF
DNA: TGCGCCAGCAGCCAAAATTGGGGGGCAGGAGATACGCAGTATTTT

J: TRBJ1-2
size: few
V: TRBV12-3/TRBV12-4
D: NA
CDR3: CASSQTGNYGYTF
DNA: TGTGCCAGCAGTCAGACAGGCAACTATGGCTACACCTTC

J: TRBJ2-7
size: NA
V: TRBV19
D: NA
CDR3: CASSTDTSYEQYF
DNA: TGTGCCAGTAGTACGGACACCTCCTACGAGCAGTACTTC

J: TRBJ2-1
size: NA
V: TRBV7-6
D: NA
CDR3: CASSLAYWDEKNNEQFF
DNA: TGTGCCAGCAGCTTAGCGTACTGGGATGAAAAGAACAATGAGCAGTTCTTC